This T cell receptor beta chain was recovered during a study of shared clonotypes between healthy human individuals. Data came from immunoSEQ multiplex PCR; TCRdb stores just in-frame clones and leaves some out. The table includes about 2 million clones, just under 95% detected once. Terminally differentiated effector memory CD45RA+ cells were excluded from the naive CD8 cells, which were CD45RO-negative and positively selected for CCR7. The germline gives CDR1 SGDLS, CDR2 YYNGEE. With V trimmed by 2 bases and J by 2 bases, 4 bases remained unmatched. The CDR3 is 14 residues long. About this clone itself: Other DNA sequences in this sample translate to the same CDR3.

The chain combines TRBV9 with TRBJ2-7; 7 bases align to TRBD2. Sample: naive CD8+ T cells sorted from blood. The TCR comes from a man younger than 35 in good health. The CDR3, as DNA: TGTGCCAGCAGCGTGGGGGGGACCACCTACGAGCAGTACTTC. It specifies CASSVGGTTYEQYF.